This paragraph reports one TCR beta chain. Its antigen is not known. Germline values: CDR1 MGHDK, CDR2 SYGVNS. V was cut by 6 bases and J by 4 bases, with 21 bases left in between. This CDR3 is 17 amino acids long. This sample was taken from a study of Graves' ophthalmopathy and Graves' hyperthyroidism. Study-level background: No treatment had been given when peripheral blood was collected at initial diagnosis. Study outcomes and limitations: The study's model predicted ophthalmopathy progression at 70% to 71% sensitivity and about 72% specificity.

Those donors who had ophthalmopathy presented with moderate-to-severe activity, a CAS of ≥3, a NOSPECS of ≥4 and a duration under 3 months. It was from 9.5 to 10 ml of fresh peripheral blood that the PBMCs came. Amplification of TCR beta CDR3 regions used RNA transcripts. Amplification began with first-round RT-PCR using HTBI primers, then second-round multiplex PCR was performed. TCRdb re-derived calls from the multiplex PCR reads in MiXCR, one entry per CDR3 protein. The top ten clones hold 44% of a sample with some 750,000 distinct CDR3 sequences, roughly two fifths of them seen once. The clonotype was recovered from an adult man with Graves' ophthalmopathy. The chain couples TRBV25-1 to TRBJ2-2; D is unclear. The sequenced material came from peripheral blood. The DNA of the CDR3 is TGTGCCAGCAGCCAAGATCCCATAGGAATTAGCACCGGGGAGCTGTTTTTT. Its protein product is CASSQDPIGISTGELFF. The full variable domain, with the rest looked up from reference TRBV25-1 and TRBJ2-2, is EADIYQTPRYLVIGTGKKITLECSQTMGHDKMYWYQQDPGMELHLIHYSYGVNSTEKGDLSSESTVSRIRTEHFPLTLESARPSHTSQYLCASSQDPIGISTGELFFGEGSRLTVL.